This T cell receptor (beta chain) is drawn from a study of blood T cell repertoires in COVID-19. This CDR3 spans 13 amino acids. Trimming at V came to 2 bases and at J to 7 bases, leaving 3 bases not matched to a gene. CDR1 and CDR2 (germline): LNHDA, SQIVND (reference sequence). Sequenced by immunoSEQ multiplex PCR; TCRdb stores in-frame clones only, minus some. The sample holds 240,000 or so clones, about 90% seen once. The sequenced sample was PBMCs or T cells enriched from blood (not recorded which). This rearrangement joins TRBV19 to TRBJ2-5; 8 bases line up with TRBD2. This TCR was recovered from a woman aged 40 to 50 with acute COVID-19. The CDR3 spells CASSISGSGTQYF. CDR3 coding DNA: TGTGCCAGTAGTATAAGCGGGAGTGGGACCCAGTACTTC.